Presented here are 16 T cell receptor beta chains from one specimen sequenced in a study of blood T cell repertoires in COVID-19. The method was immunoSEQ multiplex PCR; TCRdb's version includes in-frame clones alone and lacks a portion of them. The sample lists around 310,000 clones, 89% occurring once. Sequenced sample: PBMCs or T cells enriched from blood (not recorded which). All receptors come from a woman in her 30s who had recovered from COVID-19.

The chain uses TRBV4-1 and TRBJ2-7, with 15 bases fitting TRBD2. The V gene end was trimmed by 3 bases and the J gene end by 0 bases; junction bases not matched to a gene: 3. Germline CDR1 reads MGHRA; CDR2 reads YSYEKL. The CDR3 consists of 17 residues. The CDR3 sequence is CASSQGTSGRSSYEQYF. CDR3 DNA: TGCGCCAGCAGCCAGGGGACTAGCGGGAGGAGCTCCTACGAGCAGTACTTC.

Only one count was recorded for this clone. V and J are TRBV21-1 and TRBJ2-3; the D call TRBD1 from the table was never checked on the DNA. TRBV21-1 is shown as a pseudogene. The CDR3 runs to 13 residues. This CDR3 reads CASRGTATDTQYF. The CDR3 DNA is TGTGCCAGCAGGGGGACAGCAACAGATACGCAGTATTTT.

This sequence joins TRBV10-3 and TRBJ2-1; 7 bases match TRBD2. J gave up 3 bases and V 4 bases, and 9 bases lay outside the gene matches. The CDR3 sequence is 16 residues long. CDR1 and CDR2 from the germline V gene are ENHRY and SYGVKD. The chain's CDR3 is CAISGNDPGGYNEQFF. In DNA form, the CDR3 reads TGTGCCATCAGTGGGAATGACCCGGGGGGCTACAATGAGCAGTTCTTC.

The CDR3 DNA sequence: TGTGCCAGTAGTCCTAGCGCCACGGGAGGGGAGACCCAGTACTTC. Translation: CASSPSATGGETQYF. The rearrangement links TRBV19 to TRBJ2-5, with 8 bases that match TRBD2. After removal of 5 bases from V and 5 bases from J, the junction contained 10 bases not matched to a gene. CDR1 and CDR2 (germline): LNHDA, SQIVND (reference sequence). CDR3 length equals 15 residues. Full variable domain (missing parts from reference TRBV19 and TRBJ2-5): DGGITQSPKYLFRKEGQNVTLSCEQNLNHDAMYWYRQDPGQGLRLIYYSQIVNDFQKGDIAEGYSVSREKKESFPLTVTSAQKNPTAFYLCASSPSATGGETQYFGPGTRLLVL.

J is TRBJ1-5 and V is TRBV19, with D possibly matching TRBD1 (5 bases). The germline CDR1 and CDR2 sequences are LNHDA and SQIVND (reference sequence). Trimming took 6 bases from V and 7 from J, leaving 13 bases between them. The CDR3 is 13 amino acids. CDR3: CASSQGFRQPQHF. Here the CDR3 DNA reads TGTGCCAGTAGCCAGGGTTTCCGCCAGCCCCAGCATTTT. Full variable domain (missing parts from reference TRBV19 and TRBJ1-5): DGGITQSPKYLFRKEGQNVTLSCEQNLNHDAMYWYRQDPGQGLRLIYYSQIVNDFQKGDIAEGYSVSREKKESFPLTVTSAQKNPTAFYLCASSQGFRQPQHFGDGTRLSIL.

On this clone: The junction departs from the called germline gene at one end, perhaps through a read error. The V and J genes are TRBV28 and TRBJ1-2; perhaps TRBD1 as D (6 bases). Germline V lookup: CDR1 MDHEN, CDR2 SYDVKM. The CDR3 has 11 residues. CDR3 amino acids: CASSPSQGIAF. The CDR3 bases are TGTGCCAGCAGTCCAAGCCAGGGGATCGCCTTC.

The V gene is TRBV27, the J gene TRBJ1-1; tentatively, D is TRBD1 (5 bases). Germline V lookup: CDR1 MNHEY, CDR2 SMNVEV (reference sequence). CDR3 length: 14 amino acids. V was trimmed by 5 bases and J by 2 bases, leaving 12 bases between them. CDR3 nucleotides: TGTGCCAGCAGTCTGACAGTACAAAACACTGAAGCTTTCTTT. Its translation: CASSLTVQNTEAFF.

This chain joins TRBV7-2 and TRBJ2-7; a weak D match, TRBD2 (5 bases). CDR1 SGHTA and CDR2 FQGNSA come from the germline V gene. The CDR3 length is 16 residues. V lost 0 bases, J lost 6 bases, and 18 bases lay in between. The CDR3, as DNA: TGTGCCAGCAGCTTAGCGGGCGGGCAGTACTACACCGAGCAGTACTTC. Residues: CASSLAGGQYYTEQYF.

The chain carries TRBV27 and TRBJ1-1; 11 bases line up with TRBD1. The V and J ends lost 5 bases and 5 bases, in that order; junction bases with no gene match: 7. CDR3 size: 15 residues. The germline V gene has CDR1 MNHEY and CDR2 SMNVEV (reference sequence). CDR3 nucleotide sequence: TGTGCCAGCAGTACCTGGACAGGGGGCAGGACTGAAGCTTTCTTT. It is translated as CASSTWTGGRTEAFF.

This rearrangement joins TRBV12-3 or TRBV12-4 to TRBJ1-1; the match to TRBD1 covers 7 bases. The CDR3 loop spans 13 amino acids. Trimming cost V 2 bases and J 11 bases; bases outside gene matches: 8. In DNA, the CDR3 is TGTGCCAGCAGTTTAAGAGACAGGGCTCCCGCTTTCTTT. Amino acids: CASSLRDRAPAFF.

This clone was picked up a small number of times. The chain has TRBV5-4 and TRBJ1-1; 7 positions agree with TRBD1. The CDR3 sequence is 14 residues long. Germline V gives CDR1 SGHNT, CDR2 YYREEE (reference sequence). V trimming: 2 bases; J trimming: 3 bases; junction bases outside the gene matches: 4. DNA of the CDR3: TGTGCCAGCAGCTTTCTAGACAGGGACACTGAAGCTTTCTTT. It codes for CASSFLDRDTEAFF.

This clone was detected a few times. The CDR3 sequence: CASSQAGTGRPGELFF. In nucleotides, the CDR3 is TGTGCCAGCAGCCAAGCCGGGACAGGTCGCCCCGGGGAGCTGTTTTTT. This rearrangement joins TRBV27 to TRBJ2-2; 8 positions match TRBD1. This CDR3 comprises 16 residues. The germline CDR1 and CDR2 sequences are MNHEY and SMNVEV (reference sequence). With 6 bases clipped from V and 6 bases from J, the junction kept 12 bases outside the gene matches.

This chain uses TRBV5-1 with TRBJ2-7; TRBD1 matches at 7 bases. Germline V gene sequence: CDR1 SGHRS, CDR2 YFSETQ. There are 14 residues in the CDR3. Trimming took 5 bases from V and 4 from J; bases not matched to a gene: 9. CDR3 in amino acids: CASSQVGRGYEQYF. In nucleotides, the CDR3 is TGCGCCAGCAGTCAAGTCGGCAGGGGGTACGAGCAGTACTTC.

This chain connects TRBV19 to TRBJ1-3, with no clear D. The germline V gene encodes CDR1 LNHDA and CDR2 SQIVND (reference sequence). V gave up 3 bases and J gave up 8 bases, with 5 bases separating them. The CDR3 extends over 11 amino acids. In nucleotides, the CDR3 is TGTGCCAGTAGTATCGGGGACACCATATATTTT. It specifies CASSIGDTIYF.

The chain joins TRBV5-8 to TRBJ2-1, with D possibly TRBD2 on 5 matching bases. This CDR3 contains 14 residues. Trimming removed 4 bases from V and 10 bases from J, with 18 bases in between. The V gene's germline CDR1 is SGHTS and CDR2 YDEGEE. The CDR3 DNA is TGTGCCAGCAGCCCTCTACTAGAATCGCGGGAGCAGTTCTTC. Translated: CASSPLLESREQFF.

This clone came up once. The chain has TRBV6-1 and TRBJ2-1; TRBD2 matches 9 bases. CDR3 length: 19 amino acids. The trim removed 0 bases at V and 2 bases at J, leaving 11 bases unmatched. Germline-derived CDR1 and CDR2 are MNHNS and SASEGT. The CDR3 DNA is TGTGCCAGCAGTGAAGCCCTAGCGGGAACAATTGGTACCTACAATGAGCAGTTCTTC. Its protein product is CASSEALAGTIGTYNEQFF.